This passage covers 13 T cell receptor beta chains from one sample sequenced in a study of shared clonotypes between healthy human individuals. Produced via immunoSEQ multiplex PCR; TCRdb's table is partial and in-frame only. The repertoire holds a few million clones, with approximately 90% as singletons. Sequenced material: naive CD4+ T cells sorted from blood. Subset denoted: CD45RA+ positively selected. All receptors come from a man in his late teens or twenties in good health.

The chain joins TRBV11-2 to TRBJ1-4, with TRBD1 as a possible D gene (6 bases). The ends were cut back, 0 bases at V and 3 bases at J, with 14 bases in the middle. This CDR3 has 17 amino acids. Looked up from germline, CDR1 is SGHAT and CDR2 is FQNNGV. CDR3 coding DNA: TGTGCCAGCAGCTTAGAGGGGGCAGGGCTCCCTAATGAAAAACTGTTTTTT. This sequence encodes CASSLEGAGLPNEKLFF.

This sequence joins TRBV7-2 and TRBJ2-2; D remains unclear. The CDR3 length is 14 residues. Trimming stripped 5 bases from V and 4 bases from J, with 11 bases between. Germline-derived CDR1 and CDR2 are SGHTA and FQGNSA. Here the CDR3 DNA reads TGTGCCAGCAGCCCCCGCGGCATCACCGGGGAGCTGTTTTTT. This gives the protein CASSPRGITGELFF. The whole variable domain, remainder taken from reference TRBV7-2 and TRBJ2-2, is GAGVSQSPSNKVTEKGKDVELRCDPISGHTALYWYRQSLGQGLEFLIYFQGNSAPDKSGLPSDRFSAERTGGSVSTLTIQRTQQEDSAVYLCASSPRGITGELFFGEGSRLTVL.

The chain links TRBV7-9 to TRBJ2-7, with D perhaps matching TRBD1 (5 bases). Germline V gene lookup returns CDR1 SEHNR and CDR2 FQNEAQ (reference sequence). The CDR3 consists of 14 residues. Between the trimmed V and J ends, which lost 2 bases and 3 bases, there was a span of 11 bases. CDR3 protein: CASSLYTTGYEQYF. CDR3 coding DNA: TGTGCCAGCAGCTTATATACAACAGGCTACGAGCAGTACTTC.

This clone was observed once. The rearrangement links TRBV19 to TRBJ2-3; D possibly uses TRBD1 or TRBD2 (6 bases each). Per germline, CDR1 LNHDA and CDR2 SQIVND (reference sequence). Trimming removed 7 bases from V and 4 bases from J, with 21 bases in between. The CDR3 has 16 amino acids. CDR3: CASKDVGGPRADTQYF. CDR3 nucleotides: TGTGCCAGTAAGGATGTTGGGGGGCCTAGAGCAGATACGCAGTATTTT.

This clone was found once. One junction end disagrees with the germline gene, perhaps due to a read error. The chain recombines TRBV5-6 with TRBJ1-5; 7 bases map to TRBD1. Germline CDR1 and CDR2: SGHDT and YYEEEE. CDR3 length: 15 amino acids. DNA for the CDR3: TGTGCCAGCAGCTTGAAGGACAGGATATATCAGTCCCAGCATTTT. It encodes CASSLKDRIYQSQHF.

This chain connects TRBV28 to TRBJ2-7; 9 bases fit TRBD1. The V gene end was trimmed by 7 bases and the J gene end by 2 bases; junction bases not matched to a gene: 6. The CDR3 is 14 residues long. Per the germline V gene, CDR1 is MDHEN and CDR2 is SYDVKM. The CDR3 sequence: CASISGTGPYEQYF. CDR3 DNA: TGTGCCAGCATCAGTGGGACAGGGCCCTACGAGCAGTACTTC.

The chain links TRBV7-9 to TRBJ1-4; the match to TRBD1 covers 7 bases. This CDR3 spans 15 amino acids. Per germline, CDR1 SEHNR and CDR2 FQNEAQ (reference sequence). V gave up 5 bases and J gave up 4 bases; unmatched junction bases: 7. The CDR3 spells CASSHSTGVNEKLFF. In nucleotides, the CDR3 is TGTGCCAGCAGCCATTCTACAGGGGTTAATGAAAAACTGTTTTTT.

V usage is TRBV21-1 and J usage is TRBJ2-5. TRBV21-1 is a recognized pseudogene. There are 15 residues in the CDR3. This chain's CDR3 is CASSWNRGDQETQYF. The CDR3 region has the DNA TGTGCCAGCAGCTGGAATAGGGGGGACCAAGAGACCCAGTACTTC.

The chain links TRBV18 to TRBJ2-7; 11 nucleotides match TRBD1. The V gene end was trimmed by 1 base and the J gene end by 4 bases; junction bases not matched to a gene: 3. The V gene's germline CDR1 is KGHSH and CDR2 LQKENI. This CDR3 is built from 15 residues. The CDR3 nucleotides read TGTGCCAGCTCACCACTGGGACAGGGGGGGTACGAGCAGTACTTC. This sequence encodes CASSPLGQGGYEQYF. The full variable domain, with the rest looked up from reference TRBV18 and TRBJ2-7, is NAGVMQNPRHLVRRRGQEARLRCSPMKGHSHVYWYRQLPEEGLKFMVYLQKENIIDESGMPKERFSAEFPKEGPSILRIQQVVRGDSAAYFCASSPLGQGGYEQYFGPGTRLTVT.

The V call is TRBV10-2, the J call TRBJ2-1; 10 nucleotides match TRBD2. Germline assignment: CDR1 WSHSY and CDR2 SAAADI. Trimming removed 10 bases from V and 4 bases from J; junction bases left unmatched: 10. CDR3 length: 15 residues. Here the CDR3 reads CATRSLAGGYNEQFF. DNA for the CDR3: TGCGCCACCAGAAGTTTAGCGGGGGGATACAATGAGCAGTTCTTC.

V and J are TRBV19 and TRBJ2-7; 10 bases are shared with TRBD1. CDR3 length: 15 amino acids. Germline-derived CDR1 and CDR2 are LNHDA and SQIVND (reference sequence). J lost 3 bases, V lost 6 bases, and 8 bases had no gene match. CDR3 loop: CASSPGTGALYEQYF. The CDR3 nucleotides read TGTGCCAGTAGCCCCGGGACAGGGGCTCTCTACGAGCAGTACTTC.

A remark on this clone: An end of the junction does not agree with germline; a read error may underlie this. The chain has TRBV7-7 and TRBJ1-3; D might be TRBD1 (5 bases). This CDR3 has 15 amino acids. Germline V gene data show CDR1 as SSHAT and CDR2 as FNYEAQ (reference sequence). The CDR3, as DNA: TGTGCTAGCAGCGAGGGACCTCACTCTGGAAACACCATATATTTT. This sequence encodes CASSEGPHSGNTIYF.

The rearrangement uses TRBV5-1 and TRBJ1-4, with D hard to call. Trimming stripped 4 bases from V and 4 bases from J, with 8 bases between. Germline CDR1 reads SGHRS; CDR2 reads YFSETQ. The CDR3 extends over 13 amino acids. The DNA for the CDR3 is TGCGCCAGCAGCGTGAGACATAATGAAAAACTGTTTTTT. This gives the protein CASSVRHNEKLFF.